A selection of T cell receptor beta chains follows, all from one sample in a study of T cell responses to AZD1222 COVID-19 vaccine. Clones were sequenced by immunoSEQ multiplex PCR, and TCRdb holds only the in-frame ones, with some missing. This table holds roughly 140,000 clones, around 89% found once. Material: peripheral blood, obtained on day 0 of MenACWY control vaccination. The receptors shown here come from an adult in good health. The CDR3 runs from the conserved cysteine through the conserved F or W. Fields, in order: V gene, D gene, J gene, CDR3 length, CDR3 protein. D genes are given only for firm matches.

TRBV28	TRBD2	TRBJ2-3	13	CAGSETSPDTQYF
TRBV3-1/TRBV3-2	NA	TRBJ1-1	14	CASSQEGRSTEAFF
TRBV5-1	NA	TRBJ1-1	15	CASSTGGQSNTEAFF
TRBV27	TRBD1	TRBJ2-2	14	CASNEDRGTGELFF
TRBV20-1	NA	TRBJ2-7	12	CSASGEPGEQYF
TRBV19	TRBD2	TRBJ2-1	15	CASKGPGLPNNEQFF
TRBV6-2/TRBV6-3	NA	TRBJ2-6	19	CASSYELGLSPPGANVLTF
TRBV9	NA	TRBJ1-1	14	CASSGGHINTEAFF
TRBV7-2	NA	TRBJ2-2	15	CASSEDSPGTGELFF
TRBV5-1	NA	TRBJ1-1	13	CASSEQGQTEAFF
TRBV27	TRBD1	TRBJ2-1	14	CASSRDREYNEQFF
TRBV16	TRBD2	TRBJ2-1	21	CASSQWAEQTSGRRGKNEQFF
TRBV5-4	TRBD1	TRBJ2-6	18	CASSPKPGQGSGANVLTF
TRBV7-3	TRBD2	TRBJ2-1	15	CASSLRTSGYNEQFF
TRBV9	NA	TRBJ2-7	13	CASSVDTGGEQYF
TRBV29-1	NA	TRBJ1-5	14	CSARSGEGNQPQHF
TRBV6-6	NA	TRBJ1-5	13	CASSYSVGQPQHF